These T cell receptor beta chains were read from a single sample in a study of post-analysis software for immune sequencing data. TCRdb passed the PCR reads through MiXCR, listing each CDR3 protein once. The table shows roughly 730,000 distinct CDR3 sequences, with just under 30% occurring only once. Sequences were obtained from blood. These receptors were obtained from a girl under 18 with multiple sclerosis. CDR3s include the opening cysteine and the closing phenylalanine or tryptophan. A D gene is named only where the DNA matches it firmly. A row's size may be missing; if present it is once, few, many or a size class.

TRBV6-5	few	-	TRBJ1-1	CASSYLSGEAFF
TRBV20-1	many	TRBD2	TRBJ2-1	CSAPRGSWTSERNEQFF
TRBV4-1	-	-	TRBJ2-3	CASSHPRDPGEADTQYF
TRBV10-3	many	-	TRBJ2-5	CAISEKGGLQETQYF
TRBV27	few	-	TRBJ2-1	CASSLQGEQFF
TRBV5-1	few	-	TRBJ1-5	CASIHGPRTSQPQHF
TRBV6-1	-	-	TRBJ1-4	CASSELGEKLFF
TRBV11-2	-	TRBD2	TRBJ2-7	CASSRTGGRPYEQYF
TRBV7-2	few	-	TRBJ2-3	CASSLVGGFLTDTQYF
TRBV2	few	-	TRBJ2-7	CASSERAAPYEQYF
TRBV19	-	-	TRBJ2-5	CASSNDMDGGQYF
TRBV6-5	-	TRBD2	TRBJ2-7	CASSGLAGGGFERQYF
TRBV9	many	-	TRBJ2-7	CASSVGRDYEQYF
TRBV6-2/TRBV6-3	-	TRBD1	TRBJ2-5	CASSYWDSQETQYF
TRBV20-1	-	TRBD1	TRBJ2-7	CSARGDRGVNEQYF
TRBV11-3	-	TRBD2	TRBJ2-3	CASSSEAGVADTQYF
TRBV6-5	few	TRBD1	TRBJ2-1	CASSFLPGQGINEQFF
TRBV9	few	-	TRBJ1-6	CASSADTRSSYNSPLHF
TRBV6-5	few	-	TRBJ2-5	CASSYSELLQETQYF
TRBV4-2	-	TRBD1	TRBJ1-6	CASSQPGGSYNSPLHF
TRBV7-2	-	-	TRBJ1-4	CASNQTSRSELFF
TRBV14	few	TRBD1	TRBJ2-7	CASSHRLPGQGDYEQYF
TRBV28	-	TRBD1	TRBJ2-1	CASSRRQGAVNEQFF
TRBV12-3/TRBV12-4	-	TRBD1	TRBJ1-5	CASSRVEGQGGSQPQHF
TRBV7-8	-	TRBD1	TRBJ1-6	CASSRDRASYNSPLHF
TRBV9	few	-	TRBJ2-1	CASSPIGRVREQFF
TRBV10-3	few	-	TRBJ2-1	CAIRAGRNEQFF
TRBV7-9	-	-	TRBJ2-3	CASSLDGQGRDTQYF
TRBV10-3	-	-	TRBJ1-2	CAISKSADPYGYTF
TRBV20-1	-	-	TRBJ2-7	CSTQRESEQYF
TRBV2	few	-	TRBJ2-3	CASSPIPGTLTSTDTQYF
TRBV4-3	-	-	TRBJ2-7	CASSQGPRLEFDEQYF
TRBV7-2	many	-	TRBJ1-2	CASSQPGNYGYTF
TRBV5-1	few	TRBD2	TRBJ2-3	CASSFTSGSTDTQYF
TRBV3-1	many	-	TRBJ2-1	CASSSRGDEQFF
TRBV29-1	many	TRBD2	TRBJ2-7	CSALSGSSYEQYF
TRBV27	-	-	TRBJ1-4	CASATRVATNEKLFF
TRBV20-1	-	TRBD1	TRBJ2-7	CRAKGQGYEQYF
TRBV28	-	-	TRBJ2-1	CASSPTGGAREQFF
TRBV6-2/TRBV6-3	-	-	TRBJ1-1	CASRYSIENTEAFF
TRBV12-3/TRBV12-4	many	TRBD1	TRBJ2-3	CASSPRQGGFADTQYF
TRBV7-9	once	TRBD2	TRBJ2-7	CASSHLLAGGPFEQYF
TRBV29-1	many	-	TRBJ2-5	CSVEGAREQYF
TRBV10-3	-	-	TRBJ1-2	CAISVFQPVPETNYGYTF
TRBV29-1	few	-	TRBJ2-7	CSVGRYDRPYEQYF
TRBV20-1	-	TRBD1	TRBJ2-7	CSARVVRDRGEQYF
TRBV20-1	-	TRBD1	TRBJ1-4	CSASDPGQAPEKLFF